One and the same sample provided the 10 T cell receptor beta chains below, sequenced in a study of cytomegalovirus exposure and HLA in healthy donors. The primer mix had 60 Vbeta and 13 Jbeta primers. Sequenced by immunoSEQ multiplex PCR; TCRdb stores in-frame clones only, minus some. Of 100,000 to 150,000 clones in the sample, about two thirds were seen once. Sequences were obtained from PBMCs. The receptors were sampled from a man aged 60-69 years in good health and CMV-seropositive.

CDR3 nucleotides: TGTGCCAGCAGCCTATCTGGCGGGGGGGATACGCAGTATTTT. Translating it yields CASSLSGGGDTQYF. This rearrangement joins TRBV7-9 to TRBJ2-3; 8 bases agree with TRBD2. V shed 5 bases and J 6 bases; nucleotides not matched to a gene: 7. The germline V gene encodes CDR1 SEHNR and CDR2 FQNEAQ (reference sequence). The CDR3 sequence is 14 residues long. Full variable domain (rest looked up from reference TRBV7-9 and TRBJ2-3): DTGVSQNPRHKITKRGQNVTFRCDPISEHNRLYWYRQTLGQGPEFLTYFQNEAQLEKSRLLSDRFSAERPKGSFSTLEIQRTEQGDSAMYLCASSLSGGGDTQYFGPGTRLTVL.

Here the CDR3 reads CASSLDRGLTGANVLTF. In nucleotides, the CDR3 is TGTGCCAGCAGCTTGGACAGGGGGCTGACTGGGGCCAACGTCCTGACTTTC. V is TRBV11-3 and J is TRBJ2-6; 11 nucleotides match TRBD1. Unmatched junction bases numbered 3, after V lost 3 bases and J lost 2 bases. CDR1 is SGHNT and CDR2 is YENEEA in the germline V gene. This CDR3 has 17 residues.

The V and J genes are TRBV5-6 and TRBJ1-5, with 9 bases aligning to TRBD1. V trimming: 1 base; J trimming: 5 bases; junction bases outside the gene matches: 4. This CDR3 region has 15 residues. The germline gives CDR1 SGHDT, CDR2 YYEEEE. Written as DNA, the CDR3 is TGTGCCAGCAGCTTGCGGGGACAGGGCTATCAGCCCCAGCATTTT. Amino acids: CASSLRGQGYQPQHF.

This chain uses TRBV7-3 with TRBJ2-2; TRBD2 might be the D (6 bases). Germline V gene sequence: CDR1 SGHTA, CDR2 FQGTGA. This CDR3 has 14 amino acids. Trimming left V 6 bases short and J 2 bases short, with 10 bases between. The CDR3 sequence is CASREGTNTGELFF. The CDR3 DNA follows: TGTGCCAGCAGGGAGGGGACCAACACCGGGGAGCTGTTTTTT.

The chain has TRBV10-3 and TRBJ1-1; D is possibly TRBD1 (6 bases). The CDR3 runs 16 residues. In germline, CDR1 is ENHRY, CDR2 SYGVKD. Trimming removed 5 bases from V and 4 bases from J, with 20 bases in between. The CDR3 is CAISQSRNREGTEAFF. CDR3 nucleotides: TGTGCCATCAGTCAATCCAGAAACAGGGAAGGCACTGAAGCTTTCTTT.

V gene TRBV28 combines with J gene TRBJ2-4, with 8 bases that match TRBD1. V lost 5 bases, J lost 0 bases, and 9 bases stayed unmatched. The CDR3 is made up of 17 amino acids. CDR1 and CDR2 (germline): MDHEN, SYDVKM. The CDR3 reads CASSPPGQGLAKNIQYF. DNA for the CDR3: TGTGCCAGCAGTCCGCCTGGACAGGGACTAGCCAAAAACATTCAGTACTTC. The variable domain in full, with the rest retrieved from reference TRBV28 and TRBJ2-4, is DVKVTQSSRYLVKRTGEKVFLECVQDMDHENMFWYRQDPGLGLRLIYFSYDVKMKEKGDIPEGYSVSREKKERFSLILESASTNQTSMYLCASSPPGQGLAKNIQYFGAGTRLSVL.

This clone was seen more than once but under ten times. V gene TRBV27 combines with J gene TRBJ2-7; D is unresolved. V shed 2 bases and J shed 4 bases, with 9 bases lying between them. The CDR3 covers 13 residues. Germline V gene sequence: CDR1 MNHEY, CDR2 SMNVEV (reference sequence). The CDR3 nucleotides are TGTGCCAGCAGTTTAAGTCGTACATACGAGCAGTACTTC. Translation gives CASSLSRTYEQYF.

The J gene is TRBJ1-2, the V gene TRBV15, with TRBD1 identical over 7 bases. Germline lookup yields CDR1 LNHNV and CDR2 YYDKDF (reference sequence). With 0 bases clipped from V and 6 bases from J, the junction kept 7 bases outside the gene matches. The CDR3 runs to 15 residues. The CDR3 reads CATSRDPRGSHGYTF. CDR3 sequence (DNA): TGTGCCACCAGCAGAGATCCCAGGGGGTCCCATGGCTACACCTTC.

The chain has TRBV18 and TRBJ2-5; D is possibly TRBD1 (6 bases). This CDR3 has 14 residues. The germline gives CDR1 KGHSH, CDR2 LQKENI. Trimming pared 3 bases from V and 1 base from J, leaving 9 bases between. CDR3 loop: CASSPTGAQETQYF. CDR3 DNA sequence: TGTGCCAGCTCACCGACAGGTGCCCAAGAGACCCAGTACTTC.

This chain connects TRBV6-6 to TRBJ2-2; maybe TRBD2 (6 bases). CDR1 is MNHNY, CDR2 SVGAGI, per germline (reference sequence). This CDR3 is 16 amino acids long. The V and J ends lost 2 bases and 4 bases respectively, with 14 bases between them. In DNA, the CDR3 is TGTGCCAGCAGTTACGCCGCGGGGCTTGGCACCGGGGAGCTGTTTTTT. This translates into CASSYAAGLGTGELFF.